These T cell receptor beta chains were read from a single sample in a study of cytomegalovirus exposure and HLA in healthy donors. The repertoire was sequenced with immunoSEQ multiplex PCR; TCRdb's copy has only in-frame clones and lacks some. The data show about 98,000 clones, roughly 87% seen once. Sequences were obtained from PBMCs. These receptors came from a man younger than 35 in good health and CMV-seropositive. CDR3s leave out the opening cysteine and the closing phenylalanine or tryptophan.

>TRBJ2-2|TRBV6-1|16
ASSARTSGRADSGELF
>TRBJ2-3|TRBV19|16
ASSHTSGGAYMSDTQY
>TRBJ2-5|TRBV5-1|13
ASSAGLAGEETQY
>TRBJ2-7|TRBV9|13
ASSPIPSWAGEQY
>TRBJ1-1|TRBV11-2|13
ASSSSGSLNTEAF
>TRBJ2-7|TRBV5-1|12
ASRQGAPSDEQY
>TRBJ2-3|TRBV11-3|16
ASSPKKLGRGAGDTQY
>TRBJ1-4|TRBV7-9|15
ASSLWGQGELNEKLF
>TRBJ2-7|TRBV5-4|13
ASSLALDRSYEQY
>TRBJ2-1|TRBV14|14
ASSQVRGRASNEQF
>TRBJ2-7|TRBV11-2|12
ASSLEQGGYEQY
>TRBJ2-3|TRBV5-1|12
ASSLLEPTDTQY
>TRBJ2-7|TRBV15|11
ATSRERSYEQY
>TRBJ2-7|TRBV27|11
ASGRQGSYEQY
>TRBJ2-7|TRBV7-2|13
ASSLTSGEAYEQY
>TRBJ2-5|TRBV29-1|12
SVEDRTEWETQY
>TRBJ2-1|TRBV19|12
ASSIRVAYNEQF
>TRBJ2-7|TRBV4-1|15
ASSQGLSGRARREQY
>TRBJ2-7|TRBV20-1|9
SARAAYEQY
>TRBJ2-5|TRBV5-4|16
ASSLGGGRIRGFETQY
>TRBJ2-7|TRBV18|15
ASSPRETDLIPYEQY
>TRBJ2-7|TRBV19|12
ASSTSGLSYEQY
>TRBJ2-1|TRBV6-5|13
ASSYPSGGTNEQF
>TRBJ2-7|TRBV2|9
ASIRAYEQY
>TRBJ1-5|TRBV28|13
ASSLGRNSNQPQH
>TRBJ2-7|TRBV6-5|13
ASSYSGTGDYEQY
>TRBJ2-3|TRBV4-3|14
ASSQDPWASTDTQY
>TRBJ2-7|TRBV11-3|12
ASSLTSGTRKQY
>TRBJ2-5|TRBV27|13
ASRLRFQGRETQY
>TRBJ2-1|TRBV9|14
ASSVAGLAGVNEQF
>TRBJ1-4|TRBV19|12
ASSIGTGLEKLF
>TRBJ2-3|TRBV7-2|13
ASSSLAGGIDTQY
>TRBJ2-1|TRBV9|15
ASSVARGSQSYNEQF
>TRBJ2-7|TRBV5-1|13
ASSLQVGGGSEQY
>TRBJ2-2|TRBV4-3|12
ASSQVAAGRELF
>TRBJ2-5|TRBV9|11
ASSTTSRETQY
>TRBJ2-1|TRBV10-1|12
ASSDNTGYNEQF
>TRBJ2-5|TRBV7-2|11
ASSLVRGETQY
>TRBJ1-1|TRBV5-1|14
ASSATGTGQKEEAF
>TRBJ2-1|TRBV18|14
ASSPRGQPPLGEQF
>TRBJ2-1|TRBV7-2|13
ASSLVAGGLNEQF